The sequence of this TCR beta chain was determined in a study of blood T cell repertoires in COVID-19. About the research overall: Researchers got acute and convalescent COVID-19 samples from the United States, Italy and Spain. PBMCs, B-cell-depleted T cells, or T cells were the source of the cDNA or gDNA that made up the material.

The table came from immunoSEQ multiplex PCR; TCRdb's copy has only in-frame clones and leaves some out. The sample records some 28,000 clones, roughly nine tenths being singletons. Germline trimming cut 3 bases from V and 6 bases from J; bases unmatched to any gene: 7. Germline V gene data show CDR1 as KGHSH and CDR2 as LQKENI. The CDR3 runs to 16 residues. The sequence was obtained from a human donor in a cohort sampled during active COVID-19. Sequenced sample: peripheral blood. V and J are TRBV18 and TRBJ1-6; TRBD1 matches at 8 bases. This chain's CDR3 is CASSPAAQGANSPLHF. The CDR3 DNA reads as TGTGCCAGCTCACCCGCCGCCCAGGGGGCTAATTCACCCCTCCACTTT. The full variable domain, its missing parts supplied by reference TRBV18 and TRBJ1-6, is NAGVMQNPRHLVRRRGQEARLRCSPMKGHSHVYWYRQLPEEGLKFMVYLQKENIIDESGMPKERFSAEFPKEGPSILRIQQVVRGDSAAYFCASSPAAQGANSPLHFGNGTRLTVT.